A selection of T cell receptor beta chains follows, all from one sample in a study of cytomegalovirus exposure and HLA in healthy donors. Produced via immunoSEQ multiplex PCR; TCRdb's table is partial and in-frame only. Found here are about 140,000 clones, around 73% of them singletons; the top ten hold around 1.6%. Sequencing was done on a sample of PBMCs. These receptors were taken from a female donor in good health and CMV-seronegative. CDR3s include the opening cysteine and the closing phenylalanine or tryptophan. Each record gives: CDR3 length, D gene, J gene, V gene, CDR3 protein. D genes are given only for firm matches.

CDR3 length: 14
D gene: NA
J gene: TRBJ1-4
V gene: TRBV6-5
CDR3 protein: CASRAERTYEKLFF

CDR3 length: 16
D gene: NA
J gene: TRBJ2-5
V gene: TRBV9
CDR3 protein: CASSPRMGLAGETQYF

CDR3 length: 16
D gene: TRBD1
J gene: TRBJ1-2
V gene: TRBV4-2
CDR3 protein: CASSQGGLGGAGGYTF

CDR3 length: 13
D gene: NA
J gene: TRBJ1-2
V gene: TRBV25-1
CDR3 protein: CASKGDRNYGYTF

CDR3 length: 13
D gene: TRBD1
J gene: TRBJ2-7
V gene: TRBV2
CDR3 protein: CASSEQGAGEQYF

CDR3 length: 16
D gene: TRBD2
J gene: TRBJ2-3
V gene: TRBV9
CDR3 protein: CASSVALSGGTDTQYF

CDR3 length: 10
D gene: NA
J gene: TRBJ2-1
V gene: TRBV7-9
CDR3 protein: CASDQGEQFF

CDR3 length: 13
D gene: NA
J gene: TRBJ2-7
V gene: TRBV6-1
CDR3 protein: CASTGGGLYEQYF

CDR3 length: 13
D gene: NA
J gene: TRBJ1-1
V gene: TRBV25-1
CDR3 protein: CATSDRPNTEAFF

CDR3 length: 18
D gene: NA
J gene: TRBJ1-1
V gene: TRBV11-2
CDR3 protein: CASSLVVAGPVMNTEAFF

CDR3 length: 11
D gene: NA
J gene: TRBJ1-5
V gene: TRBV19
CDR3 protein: CASSTSQPQHF

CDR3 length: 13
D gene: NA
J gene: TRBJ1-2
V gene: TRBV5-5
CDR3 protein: CASSLTGFEGYTF

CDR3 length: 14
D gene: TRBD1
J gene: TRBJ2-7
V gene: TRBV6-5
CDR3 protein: CASSEPGQGDEQYF

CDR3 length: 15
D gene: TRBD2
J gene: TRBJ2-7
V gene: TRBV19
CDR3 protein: CASSPRRTSGGWQYF

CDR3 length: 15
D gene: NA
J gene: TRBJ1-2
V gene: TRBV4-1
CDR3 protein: CASSQGHATSYGYTF

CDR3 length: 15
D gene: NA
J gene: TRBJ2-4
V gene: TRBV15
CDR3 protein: CATSSRGLAKNIQYF

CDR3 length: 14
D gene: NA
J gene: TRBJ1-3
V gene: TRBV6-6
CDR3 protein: CASSYSEWGNTIYF

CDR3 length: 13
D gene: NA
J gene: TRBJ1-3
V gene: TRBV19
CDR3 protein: CASSSGGRNTIYF

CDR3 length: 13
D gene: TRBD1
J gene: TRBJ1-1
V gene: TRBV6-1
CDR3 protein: CASNLMLDRGAFF

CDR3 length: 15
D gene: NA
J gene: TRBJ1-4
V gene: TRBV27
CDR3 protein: CASSSKINGNEKLFF

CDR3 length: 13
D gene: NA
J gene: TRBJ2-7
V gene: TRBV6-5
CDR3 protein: CASSPAPTYEQYF

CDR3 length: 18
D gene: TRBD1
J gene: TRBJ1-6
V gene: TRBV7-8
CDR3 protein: CASSGSTTPGQRNSPLHF

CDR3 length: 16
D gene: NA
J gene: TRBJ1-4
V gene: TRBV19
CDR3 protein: CASMGPQGIGNEKLFF

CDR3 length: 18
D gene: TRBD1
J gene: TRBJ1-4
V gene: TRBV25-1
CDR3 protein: CASGHGVAGATGNEKLFF

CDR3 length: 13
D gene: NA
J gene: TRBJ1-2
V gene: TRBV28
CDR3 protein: CASRTQGTDRHTF

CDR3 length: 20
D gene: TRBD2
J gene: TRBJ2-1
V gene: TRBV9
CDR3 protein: CASSVQPGGAPRTSYNEQFF

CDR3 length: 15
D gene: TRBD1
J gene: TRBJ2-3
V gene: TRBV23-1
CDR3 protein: CASSLRDRITDTQYF

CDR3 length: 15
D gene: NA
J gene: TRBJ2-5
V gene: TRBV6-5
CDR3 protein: CASRFRGEGGETQYF